This TCR beta chain was observed in a study of T-cell memory formation after mild COVID-19. About the research overall: For the most part, TCR clusters were specific to one donor.

Of note for this clonotype: Its antigen is still unknown.

CDR3 length: 14 residues. CDR1 is SGDLS and CDR2 is YYNGEE in the germline V gene. V was cut by 3 bases and J by 1 base, with 7 bases left in between. A 5'RACE reaction primed in the constant segment made cDNA libraries of TCR alpha and TCR beta, and these carried sample barcodes and UMIs. MiXCR, run by TCRdb on the 5' RACE reads, gives a single entry per CDR3 protein. The data hold 450,000 to 650,000 distinct CDR3 sequences, with about a fifth observed a single time. General observations from the study: Cross-reactive memory appears to have joined, as suggested by some responding clones showing up in pre-infection memory.

The sequence was collected from an adult woman who had mild COVID-19 (a few samples of this study predate the infection). Cell type and time point are not known. Material: PBMCs or a T cell subset sorted from them (not recorded which). The chain combines TRBV9 with TRBJ2-2; D not resolved. The CDR3 here is CASSGSWNTGELFF. The CDR3 DNA reads TGTGCCAGCAGCGGCTCCTGGAACACCGGGGAGCTGTTTTTT.